This TCR beta chain is drawn from a study of OX40 agonist ivuxolimab in advanced cancers. About the study: A mean age of 60 years, range about 20 to 90, was recorded, and 82.7% were male.

J gave up 2 bases and V 5 bases, and 8 bases lay outside the gene matches. The CDR3 contains 18 residues. CDR1 is SEHNR, CDR2 FQNEAQ, per germline (reference sequence). Blood was sampled at baseline, cycle 4 day 1, and cycle 7 day 1. Libraries were prepared by immunoSEQ multiplex PCR; TCRdb keeps only in-frame clonotypes and omits some of them. The table shows about 67,000 clones, with about 88% occurring only once. The material sequenced was CD4+ or CD8+ T cells sorted from blood, taken in a trial of the OX40 agonist ivuxolimab. This clonotype was obtained from an adult with an advanced solid tumor such as melanoma, head and neck, liver or kidney cancer. The chain employs TRBV7-9 and TRBJ2-5, with 16 bases identical to TRBD2. The CDR3 reads CASSLGLAGGPGQETQYF. In DNA, the CDR3 is TGTGCCAGCAGCCTGGGACTAGCGGGGGGGCCGGGTCAAGAGACCCAGTACTTC.